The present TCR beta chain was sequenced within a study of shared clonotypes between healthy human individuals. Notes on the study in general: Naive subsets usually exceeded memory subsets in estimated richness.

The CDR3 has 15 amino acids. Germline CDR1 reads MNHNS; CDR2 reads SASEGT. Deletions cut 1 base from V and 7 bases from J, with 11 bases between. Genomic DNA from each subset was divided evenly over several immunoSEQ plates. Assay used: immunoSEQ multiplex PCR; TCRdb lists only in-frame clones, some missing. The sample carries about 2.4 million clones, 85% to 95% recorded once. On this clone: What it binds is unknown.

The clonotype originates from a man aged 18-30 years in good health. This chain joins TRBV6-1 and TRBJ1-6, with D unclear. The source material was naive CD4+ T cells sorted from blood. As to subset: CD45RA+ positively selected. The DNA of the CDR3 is TGTGCCAGCAGTGAAGAGGCTCAGAAAAATTCACCCCTCCACTTT. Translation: CASSEEAQKNSPLHF.